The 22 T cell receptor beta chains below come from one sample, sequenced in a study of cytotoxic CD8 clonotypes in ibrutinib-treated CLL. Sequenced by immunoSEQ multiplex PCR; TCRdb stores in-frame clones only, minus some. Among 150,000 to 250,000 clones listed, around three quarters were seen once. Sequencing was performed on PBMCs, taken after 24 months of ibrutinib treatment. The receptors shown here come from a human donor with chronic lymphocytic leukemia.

CDR3: CASSRGQGDTGELFF. DNA for the CDR3: TGTGCCAGCAGCCGTGGACAGGGGGACACCGGGGAGCTGTTTTTT. The rearrangement joins TRBV7-2 to TRBJ2-2; 10 nucleotides line up with TRBD1. J gave up 3 bases and V 5 bases, and 3 bases lay outside the gene matches. From germline, CDR1 is SGHTA and CDR2 FQGNSA. This CDR3 is 15 amino acids long.

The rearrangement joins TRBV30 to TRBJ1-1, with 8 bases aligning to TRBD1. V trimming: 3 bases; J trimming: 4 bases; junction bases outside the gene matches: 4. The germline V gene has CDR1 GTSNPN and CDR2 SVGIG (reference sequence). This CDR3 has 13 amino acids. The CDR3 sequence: CAWSQQGVTEAFF. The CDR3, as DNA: TGTGCCTGGAGCCAACAGGGGGTCACTGAAGCTTTCTTT.

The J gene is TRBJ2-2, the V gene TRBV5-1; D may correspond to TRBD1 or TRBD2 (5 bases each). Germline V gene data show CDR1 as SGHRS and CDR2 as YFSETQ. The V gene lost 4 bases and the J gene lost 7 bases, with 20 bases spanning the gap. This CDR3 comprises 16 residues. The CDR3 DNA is TGCGCCAGCAGCCCTGGGAGATTGGAAACAGGCGGGGAGCTGTTTTTT. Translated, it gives CASSPGRLETGGELFF.

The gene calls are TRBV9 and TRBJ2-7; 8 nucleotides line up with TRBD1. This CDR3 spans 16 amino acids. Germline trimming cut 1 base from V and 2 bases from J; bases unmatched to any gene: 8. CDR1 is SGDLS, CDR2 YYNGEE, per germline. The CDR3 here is CASSVSGGTGAYEQYF. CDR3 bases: TGTGCCAGCAGCGTATCCGGCGGGACAGGAGCCTACGAGCAGTACTTC.

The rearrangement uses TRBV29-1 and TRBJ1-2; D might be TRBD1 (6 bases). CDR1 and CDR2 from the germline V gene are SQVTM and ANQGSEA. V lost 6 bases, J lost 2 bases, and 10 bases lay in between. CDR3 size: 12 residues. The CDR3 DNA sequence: TGCAGCGTCCGACAGGAAAACTATGGCTACACCTTC. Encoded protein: CSVRQENYGYTF.

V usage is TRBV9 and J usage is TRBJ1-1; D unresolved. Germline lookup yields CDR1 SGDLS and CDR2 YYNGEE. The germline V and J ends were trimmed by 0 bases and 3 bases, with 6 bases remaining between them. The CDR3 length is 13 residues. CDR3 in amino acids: CASSVVEDTEAFF. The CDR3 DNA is TGTGCCAGCAGCGTAGTGGAGGACACTGAAGCTTTCTTT.

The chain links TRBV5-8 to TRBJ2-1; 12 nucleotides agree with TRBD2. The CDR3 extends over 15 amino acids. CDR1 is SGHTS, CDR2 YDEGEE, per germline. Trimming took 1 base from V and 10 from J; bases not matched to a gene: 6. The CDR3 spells CASSLRLAGVYEQFF. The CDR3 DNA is TGTGCCAGCAGCTTGAGACTAGCGGGAGTTTACGAGCAGTTCTTC.

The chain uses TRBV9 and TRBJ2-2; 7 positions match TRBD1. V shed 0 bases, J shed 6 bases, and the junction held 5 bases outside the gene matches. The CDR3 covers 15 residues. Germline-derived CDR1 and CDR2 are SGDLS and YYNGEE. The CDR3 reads CASSVGQGWAGELFF. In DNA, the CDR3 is TGTGCCAGCAGCGTAGGACAGGGTTGGGCCGGGGAGCTGTTTTTT.

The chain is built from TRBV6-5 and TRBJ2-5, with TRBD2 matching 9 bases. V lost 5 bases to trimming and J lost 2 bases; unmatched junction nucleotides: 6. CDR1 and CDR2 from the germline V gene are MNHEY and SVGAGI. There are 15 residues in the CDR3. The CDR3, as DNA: TGTGCCAGCAGTCAGATAGCGGGAGTTCAAGAGACCCAGTACTTC. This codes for CASSQIAGVQETQYF.

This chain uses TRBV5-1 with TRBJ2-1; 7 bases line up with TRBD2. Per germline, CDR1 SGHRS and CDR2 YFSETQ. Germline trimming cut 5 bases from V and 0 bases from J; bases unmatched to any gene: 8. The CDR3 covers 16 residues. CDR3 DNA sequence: TGCGCCAGCAGAAAGACAGCGGGAAGCTCCTACAATGAGCAGTTCTTC. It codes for CASRKTAGSSYNEQFF.

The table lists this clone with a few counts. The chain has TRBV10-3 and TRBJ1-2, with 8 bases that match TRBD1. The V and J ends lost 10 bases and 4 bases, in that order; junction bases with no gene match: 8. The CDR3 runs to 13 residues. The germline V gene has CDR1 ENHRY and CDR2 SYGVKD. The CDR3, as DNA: TGTGCCACCGCCGGGACAGGAATCTATGGCTACACCTTC. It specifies CATAGTGIYGYTF.

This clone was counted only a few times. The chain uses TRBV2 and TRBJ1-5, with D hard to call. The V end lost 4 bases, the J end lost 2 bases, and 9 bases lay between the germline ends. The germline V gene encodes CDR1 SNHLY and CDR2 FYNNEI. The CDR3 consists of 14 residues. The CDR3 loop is CASSVGEGNQPQHF. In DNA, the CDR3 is TGTGCCAGCAGTGTCGGGGAGGGCAATCAGCCCCAGCATTTT.

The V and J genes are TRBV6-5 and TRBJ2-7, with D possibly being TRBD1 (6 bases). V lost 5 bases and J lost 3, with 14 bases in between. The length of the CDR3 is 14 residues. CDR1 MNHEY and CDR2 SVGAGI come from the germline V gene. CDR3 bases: TGTGCCAGCAGTGAACAGGGTTTCGACTACGAGCAGTACTTC. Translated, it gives CASSEQGFDYEQYF.

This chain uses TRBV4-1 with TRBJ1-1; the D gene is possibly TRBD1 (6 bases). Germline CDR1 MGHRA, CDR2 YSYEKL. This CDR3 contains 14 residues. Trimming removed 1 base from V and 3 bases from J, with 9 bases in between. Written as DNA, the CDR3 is TGCGCCAGCAGCCAAGGGGGGGCGTACACTGAAGCTTTCTTT. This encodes CASSQGGAYTEAFF.

The CDR3 DNA reads TGCGCCAGCAGCCAATCAGGCGGACAGGGAGTAAGGTACGAGCAGTACTTC. Amino acid sequence: CASSQSGGQGVRYEQYF. The chain couples TRBV4-3 to TRBJ2-7; 8 bases are shared with TRBD1. Germline V CDR1 and CDR2: LGHNA, YSLEER. The CDR3 is 17 residues long. V dropped 2 bases and J dropped 4; count of bases not matched to a gene: 13.

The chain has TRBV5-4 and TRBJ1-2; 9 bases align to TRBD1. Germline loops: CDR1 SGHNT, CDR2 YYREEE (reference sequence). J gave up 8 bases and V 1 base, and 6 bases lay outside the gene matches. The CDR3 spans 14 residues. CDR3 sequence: CASSLTRQGGGYTF. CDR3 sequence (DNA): TGTGCCAGCAGCTTGACTAGACAGGGGGGAGGCTACACCTTC.

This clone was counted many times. The CDR3 spells CASSPGTVKYGYTF. Written as DNA, the CDR3 is TGTGCCAGCAGCCCCGGGACAGTGAAGTATGGCTACACCTTC. The rearrangement uses TRBV2 and TRBJ1-2; 7 nucleotides agree with TRBD1. The CDR3 length is 14 residues. Per the germline V gene, CDR1 is SNHLY and CDR2 is FYNNEI. V lost 6 bases to trimming and J lost 5 bases; unmatched junction nucleotides: 9.

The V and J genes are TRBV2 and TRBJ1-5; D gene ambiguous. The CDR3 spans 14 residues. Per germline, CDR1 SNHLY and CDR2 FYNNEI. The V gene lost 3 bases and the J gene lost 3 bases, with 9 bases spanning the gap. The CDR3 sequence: CASSDGVINQPQHF. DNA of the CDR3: TGTGCCAGCAGTGATGGGGTTATCAATCAGCCCCAGCATTTT.

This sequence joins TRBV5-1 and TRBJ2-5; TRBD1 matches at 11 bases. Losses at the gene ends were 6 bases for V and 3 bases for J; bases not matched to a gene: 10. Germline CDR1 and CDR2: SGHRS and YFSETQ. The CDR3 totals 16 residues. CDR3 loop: CASNSFGQGAEETQYF. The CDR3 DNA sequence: TGCGCCAGCAACTCTTTTGGACAGGGGGCTGAAGAGACCCAGTACTTC.

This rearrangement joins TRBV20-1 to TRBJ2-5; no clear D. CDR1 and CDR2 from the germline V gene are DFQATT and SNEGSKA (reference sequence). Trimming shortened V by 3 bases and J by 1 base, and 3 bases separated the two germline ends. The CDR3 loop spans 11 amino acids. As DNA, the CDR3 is TGCAGTGCTAGTGGCCAAGAGACCCAGTACTTC. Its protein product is CSASGQETQYF.

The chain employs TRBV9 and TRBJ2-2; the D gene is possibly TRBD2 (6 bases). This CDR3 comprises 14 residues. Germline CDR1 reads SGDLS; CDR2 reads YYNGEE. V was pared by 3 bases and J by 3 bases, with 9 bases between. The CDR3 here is CASSEERDTGELFF. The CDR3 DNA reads TGTGCCAGCAGCGAGGAGCGGGACACCGGGGAGCTGTTTTTT.

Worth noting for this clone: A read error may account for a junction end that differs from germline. CDR3 sequence: CASSEVGRNF. CDR3 nucleotide sequence: TGTGCCAGCAGTGAGGTGGGTAGGAACTTC. The V call is TRBV2, the J call TRBJ2-7; D is uncertain. CDR1 SNHLY and CDR2 FYNNEI come from the germline V gene. The CDR3 contains 10 residues.